The clone carrying this T cell receptor (beta chain) was recorded once. The source of the sample is a study of blood T cell repertoires in COVID-19. The overall study: The analysed material was cDNA or gDNA that came from T cells, B-cell-depleted T cells, or PBMCs.

The CDR3 contains 17 residues. The V gene lost 1 base and the J gene lost 2 bases, with 18 bases spanning the gap. Germline loops: CDR1 SGHTA, CDR2 FQGNSA. Original data processing: Reference gene primers were amplified, and this amplification served to estimate nucleated cell counts. The table came from immunoSEQ multiplex PCR; TCRdb's copy has only in-frame clones and leaves some out. The V and J calls and clone size come from that table; D and trimming were worked out from the DNA. The table records about 270,000 clones, about 89% of them present only once. The chain combines TRBV7-2 with TRBJ2-7; D call uncertain. The TCR originated in a man in his forties with active or convalescent COVID-19. The sample consisted of peripheral blood. CDR3 amino acids: CASSLVSLERLPYEQYF. The CDR3 bases are TGTGCCAGCAGCTTAGTCTCCTTAGAAAGACTTCCCTACGAGCAGTACTTC.